The clone carrying this T cell receptor (beta chain) came up a few times. The V and J ends lost 6 bases and 2 bases respectively, with 7 bases between them. The germline V gene has CDR1 SGHTA and CDR2 FQGNSA. This CDR3 comprises 13 residues. These data belong to a study of T-cell reconstitution after alpha-beta-depleted transplantation in children. During its preparation, the TCRbeta library received unique molecular identifiers. In TCRdb, the PCR reads were re-called with MiXCR into one record per CDR3 protein. The sample yields more than 550,000 distinct CDR3 sequences, approximately 10% seen once. The TCR comes from a human donor who donated a stem cell graft to a child with acute myeloid leukemia. V and J are TRBV7-2 and TRBJ2-2; D remains ambiguous. Material: PBMCs from the stem cell graft donor, obtained from the stem cell graft. CDR3 DNA: TGTGCCAGCAGACTTGATAACACCGGGGAGCTGTTTTTT. Amino acids: CASRLDNTGELFF.